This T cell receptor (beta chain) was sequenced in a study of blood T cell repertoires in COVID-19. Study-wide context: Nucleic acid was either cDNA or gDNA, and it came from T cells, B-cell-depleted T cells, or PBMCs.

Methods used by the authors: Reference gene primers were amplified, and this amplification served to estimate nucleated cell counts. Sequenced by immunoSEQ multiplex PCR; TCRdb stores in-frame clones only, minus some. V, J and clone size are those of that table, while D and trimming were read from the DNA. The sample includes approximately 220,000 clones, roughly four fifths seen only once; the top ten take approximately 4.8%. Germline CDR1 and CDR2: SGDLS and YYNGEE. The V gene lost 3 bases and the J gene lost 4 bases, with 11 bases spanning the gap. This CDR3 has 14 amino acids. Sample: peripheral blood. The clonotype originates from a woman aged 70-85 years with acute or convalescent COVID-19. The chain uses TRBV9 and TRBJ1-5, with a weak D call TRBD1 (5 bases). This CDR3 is CASSEAQGNQPQHF. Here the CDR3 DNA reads TGTGCCAGCAGCGAGGCTCAGGGTAATCAGCCCCAGCATTTT.